The clone carrying this TCR beta chain was recorded only once. This CDR3 region has 13 residues. CDR1 is SGHVS, CDR2 FNYEAQ, per germline. Trimming shortened V by 5 bases and J by 4 bases, and 12 bases separated the two germline ends. Some clones are missing from TCRdb's copy, which holds only in-frame ones; the method was immunoSEQ multiplex PCR. The sample consists of tens of thousands of clones, over 90% of them appearing once. The data stem from a study of technical replicates of blood from a handful of donors. Sample: T cells isolated from PBMCs. The chain carries TRBV7-6 and TRBJ2-7; D possibly corresponds to TRBD2 (5 bases). This clonotype was sampled from a human donor in good health. The CDR3 DNA sequence: TGTGCCAGCAGCCCAGGAGGCGGGTACGAGCAGTACTTC. Its translation is CASSPGGGYEQYF.